This T cell receptor (beta chain) was found in a study of beta chain features in type 1 diabetes. In germline, CDR1 is GTSNPN, CDR2 SVGIG (reference sequence). This CDR3 is 16 amino acids long. The V gene end was trimmed by 0 bases and the J gene end by 2 bases; junction bases not matched to a gene: 6. Isolated RNA was reverse transcribed in full, so expressed TCRB transcripts were sequenced. Sequencing used immunoSEQ multiplex PCR; TCRdb keeps in-frame clones, though not all of them. The table lists roughly 350,000 clones, around 10% of them singletons. Study outcomes and limitations: Patients showed naive, central memory and Treg TCRB repertoires that appeared more similar than those of healthy donors.

This clone was picked up a small number of times. Its cognate antigen is unknown. Sequences were obtained from naive CD4+ T cells from blood. This clonotype was sampled from a woman aged 30 to 39 in good health. This rearrangement joins TRBV30 to TRBJ1-5; 8 nucleotides agree with TRBD1. The CDR3 reads CAWSVRGQGRNQPQHF. CDR3 nucleotide sequence: TGTGCCTGGAGTGTAAGAGGACAGGGTCGCAATCAGCCCCAGCATTTT. Drawing the rest from reference TRBV30 and TRBJ1-5, the complete variable domain is SQTIHQWPATLVQPVGSPLSLECTVEGTSNPNLYWYRQAAGRGLQLLFYSVGIGQISSEVPQNLSASRPQDRQFILSSKKLLLSDSGFYLCAWSVRGQGRNQPQHFGDGTRLSIL.